Described below is a single T cell receptor beta chain sequence and its context. No cognate antigen has been identified for it. The data were taken from a study of cytomegalovirus exposure and HLA in healthy donors (dated by TCRdb to 2015 to 2018). A note on the overall study: An earlier analysis of fewer than 750 of the donors reported about 300 Gb of sequence data and 95 million to 130 million unique TCR beta sequences obtained from about 179 million T cells. High-throughput TCR immunosequencing, statistical association of individual TCRs with disease status, and machine learning were combined to predict cytomegalovirus infection status. The later analysis used no new phenotypic data to find candidate immune exposures, relying instead on TCR beta sequences and their occurrence across donors. All discovery cohort repertoires had been generated using a single sequencing platform. In a later genetic analysis, genome-wide SNP genotypes for 398 of the 666 donors were used, and that subset was treated as a discovery cohort. Of the roughly 400 genotyped donors, 75% to 85% were placed in the genetic ancestry cluster associated with self-reported Caucasian donors. Donor age, sex, ethnicity and CMV serostatus were collected together with the repertoire data. In a later analysis, previously published TCR beta repertoires from more than 500 donors were re-analyzed and high-resolution HLA genotyping was added so that TCR occurrence patterns could be studied. Along with the approximately 670-subject first cohort, a separate validation cohort of over a hundred different subjects was used. An earlier analysis of roughly 600 of the donors used high-throughput TCR beta sequencing to judge whether each TCR beta V gene segment behaved as functional or pseudogenic. Roughly 5 DR-DQ haplotypes were handled as single units for association and clustering, since linkage in the cohort was strong. Among a few hundred genotyped donors of the cohort, an average of 235,054 unique TCR beta nucleotide sequences were sequenced per donor, around a sixth of them non-productive. The study was designed to test whether signatures of past pathogen exposure could be identified by cataloging public T cell receptors. About 280 gigabases of sequencing data and 70 million to 95 million unique TCR sequences made up an early release that covered approximately 620 HLA-typed donors. The number of donors typed differed by locus, with about 629-630 for A, B, C, DRB1 and DQB1, 522 for DQA1, 606 for DPA1, and under 490 for DPB1. Using immunosequencing, the study profiled T cell repertoires from 666 subjects and related those repertoires to cytomegalovirus serostatus. HLA typing covered class I and class II loci at four-digit resolution. Overall study results and their limits: While some public TCRs were present in many individuals, most TCR sequences turned up only very rarely across donors. CMV serostatus was the only immune exposure information available for the cohort. The classifier was reported to diagnose cytomegalovirus status with high specificity and sensitivity in both the original cohort and the validation cohort. In a later analysis, several top co-occurrence clusters were reported to appear linked to parvovirus B19, influenza, CMV and Epstein-Barr virus. The cohort was sequenced for TCR beta chains only, and without alpha or paired-chain data the features that could be detected were limited. In a later analysis, some 18,000 TCR beta sequences were associated with specific HLA alleles at a false discovery rate of 0.05. In a later analysis, HLA-associated TCR beta chains were found to be more clonally expanded and to have lower generation probabilities than equally common non-associated chains. A later genetic analysis associated a missense DCLRE1C variant with V-gene and J-gene trimming of TCR beta chains, and an independent cohort replicated the association. It was suggested by the authors that the approach could potentially be generalized to other disease states and immunological phenotypes. A total of roughly 160 TCR beta chains were listed by the study as associated with cytomegalovirus. Compared with the 666-donor mean, donors in an Asian-associated ancestry cluster had fewer N-insertions in productive TCRs, according to a later genetic analysis. Because the 87-base-pair reads could not distinguish some IMGT-functional V segments, including TRBV6-2 and TRBV6-3, those segments were excluded. A group of highly shared sequence variants was considered likely to be a technical artifact of the sequencing pipeline. In a later analysis, TCR association rates were found to vary across HLA loci, with the most associated TCRs seen for DRB1 alleles and the fewest for HLA-C alleles. Correlated functional status among segregating V segments might reflect linkage disequilibrium, but an unknown experimental factor could not be ruled out. When HLA alleles, especially DR and DQ, strongly co-occurred, TCR associations were difficult to assign to individual alleles. In a later analysis, most CMV-associated TCR beta chains were found to appear HLA-restricted, with HLA associations seemingly driven largely by CMV exposure. Presence/absence analyses assumed roughly uniform sequencing depth across donors, an assumption that may not hold. Three of the identified cytomegalovirus-associated TCR beta chains were confirmed in vitro to be specific for cytomegalovirus antigens. HLA typing was unavailable for some donors at each locus, so association tests used only the typed subset. An earlier analysis of 450 to 750 of the donors showed that most TCR beta V segments appeared in productive rearrangements either about 90% or about 30% of the time, which broadly matched IMGT annotations. A further reported finding was that TCR beta sequences accurately predicted the HLA-A and HLA-B alleles for most subjects in the first cohort. Because counts were too low, roughly 16 rarely observed V segments, including chromosome 9 orphons, were excluded from the earlier analysis of a few hundred of the donors.

The receptor library was made with the immunoSEQ multiplex PCR assay. For the multiplex PCR, a mixture combining 60 forward primers for TCR Vbeta segments and 13 reverse primers for TCR Jbeta segments was used. A multiplex PCR assay on genomic DNA amplified the CDR3 region of rearranged TCR beta genes. The amplified TCR beta libraries were sequenced on the Illumina HiSeq System as 87-base-pair reads. On the authors' methods: In a later analysis, tens of millions of unique TCR beta chains were counted across the 500 to 850 repertoires, and around 10 million of these chains were shared by at least two donors. Raw reads were error-corrected and collapsed into unique sequences with a nearest-neighbor algorithm that merged closely related sequences to remove PCR and sequencing errors. Alignment of CDR3 sequences to IMGT reference sequences was used to assign V, D and J gene segments. For a sequence to be retained, at least a six-nucleotide match to both a V gene segment and a J gene segment was required. A rearrangement counted as productive if the CDR3 had no stop codons and remained in frame with V and J, and every other rearrangement counted as non-productive. Following IMGT convention, CDR3 was defined as the stretch from the second conserved V-encoded cysteine to the conserved J-encoded phenylalanine. In an earlier analysis of roughly 580 of the donors, sequences lacking an unambiguous match to a single V gene segment were excluded. In an earlier analysis of around 590 of the donors, a V segment was called functional when productive rearrangements were above 56.7%, and segregating when the standard deviation between donors exceeded 5%. A statistical classification framework was developed to diagnose cytomegalovirus status using the catalog of TCR beta chain sequences. In a later analysis, TCR nucleotide sequences were compared against IMGT/GENE-DB human TR gene sequences so that V and J genes could be assigned. In a later analysis, CDR3 sequences and most-parsimonious VDJ recombination scenarios were assigned using the TCRdist pipeline. In a later analysis, every TCR beta chain was defined by the combination of its CDR3 amino acid sequence and its V-gene family, and reads without a unique V-gene family were dropped. To address suspected cross-contamination and a sequencing artifact, a later analysis removed around 590 highly shared, low-generation-probability nucleotide sequences. A later analysis calculated a clonal expansion index for each public chain from normalized within-repertoire ranks of inferred template counts. In a later analysis, generation probabilities were computed using a VDJ recombination model fitted to out-of-frame rearrangements, and the results were checked against IGoR. A later analysis scored TCR-TCR, TCR-HLA and TCR-CMV co-occurrence with hypergeometric tests, applying a repertoire-size bias correction to TCR pairs. To estimate false discovery rates, a later analysis permuted the HLA or CMV assignments 20 times. In a later analysis, co-occurring TCRs were grouped using DBSCAN, with TCRdist sequence similarity added in when clustering inside HLA-allele-positive subsets. For co-occurrence clustering, repertoires with fewer than 30,000 or more than 120,000 public chains were excluded, along with 5 or 6 repertoires with anomalous nucleotide sharing. TCRdb limited this immuneACCESS table to in-frame rearrangements with V and J called. A share of clones is missing; checked studies link under half to unresolved V genes, and the rest is unexplained. V and J calls and clone size are copied from that table; D and trimming were computed from the DNA. The table of this sample itemizes over 150,000 clones. The ten largest clonotypes hold approximately 0.74% of the sample.

The cohort consisted of 600 or so healthy bone marrow donors. Cohort members were all nominally healthy when sampled, although unrecorded immune exposures were likely present. The donor tested CMV seronegative, placing the donor among the 300 to 400 seronegative members of the cohort. A peripheral blood sample was collected from each donor, and TCR beta sequencing was performed on peripheral blood mononuclear cells. Genomic DNA was extracted from the blood cell samples with the Qiagen DNeasy Blood Extraction Kit. The junction shows trimming of 2 bases on V and 3 bases on J, plus 9 bases between the germline ends. Its CDR3 holds 13 amino acids, cysteine through phenylalanine. Only the CDR3 part of the read is kept: 39 bases, read in frame from the first base. CDR1 and CDR2 (SGHDT, YYEEEE) derive from the germline V gene.

What was sequenced was PBMCs. The receptor was isolated from a boy between 10 and 17 years old in good health and CMV-seronegative. This chain is built from TRBV5-6 and TRBJ2-7, with no confidently assigned D gene. The bases are TGTGCCAGCAGCTTCTCACCGGGCTACGAGCAGTACTTC. Protein translation: CASSFSPGYEQYF.